A selection of T cell receptor beta chains follows, all from one sample in a study of T cells in tuberculosis. Libraries were prepared by immunoSEQ multiplex PCR; TCRdb keeps only in-frame clonotypes and omits some of them. The sample shows some 23,000 clones, over 85% of them seen only once. Sequenced: PBMCs. These receptors were obtained from a donor aged 5 to 30 with latent tuberculosis or without tuberculosis infection. Some clones in this sample may be carry-over from other donors' samples. The CDR3 runs from the conserved cysteine through the conserved F or W. The D gene is left open where the match is weak. Only some rows state a clone size, as once, few, many or a class for expanded clones.

abundance | d_gene | j_gene | v_gene | CDR3aa | CDR3nt
once | - | TRBJ2-7 | TRBV2 | CASSASGYEQYF | TGTGCCAGCAGTGCGTCGGGGTACGAGCAGTACTTC
- | - | TRBJ2-5 | TRBV5-1 | CASRSSQQETQYF | TGCGCCAGCAGAAGTTCACAGCAAGAGACCCAGTACTTC
- | TRBD2 | TRBJ2-1 | TRBV19 | CASKLAGGSSYNEQFF | TGTGCCAGTAAGCTAGCGGGAGGGAGCTCCTACAATGAGCAGTTCTTC
- | - | TRBJ2-5 | TRBV9 | CASSVAGQGGETQYF | TGTGCCAGCAGCGTAGCCGGGCAGGGAGGAGAGACCCAGTACTTC
- | TRBD1 | TRBJ1-2 | TRBV19 | CASSTTTGGYGYTF | TGTGCCAGTAGTACTACGACAGGGGGCTATGGCTACACCTTC
once | - | TRBJ1-2 | TRBV7-9 | CASSLSANYGYTF | TGTGCCAGCAGCCTCTCGGCTAACTATGGCTACACCTTC
- | TRBD1 | TRBJ1-2 | TRBV19 | CASSMLQGHPLYGYTF | TGTGCCAGTAGCATGTTACAGGGGCACCCTCTCTATGGCTACACCTTC
- | TRBD1 | TRBJ1-2 | TRBV19 | CASTRGQGYFYGYTF | TGTGCCAGTACCCGGGGACAGGGCTATTTCTATGGCTACACCTTC
- | - | TRBJ2-5 | TRBV18 | CASSPRWAGLEETQYF | TGTGCCAGCTCACCACGGTGGGCAGGGTTAGAAGAGACCCAGTACTTC
- | TRBD2 | TRBJ2-3 | TRBV19 | CASSMGGLGTDTQYF | TGTGCCAGTAGTATGGGGGGGTTAGGCACAGATACGCAGTATTTT
- | TRBD2 | TRBJ2-1 | TRBV5-1 | CASSFSGTSLNEQFF | TGCGCCAGCAGCTTTTCCGGGACTAGCCTCAATGAGCAGTTCTTC
once | - | TRBJ1-4 | TRBV7-9 | CASSPPIGDNEKLFF | TGTGCCAGCAGCCCACCCATCGGGGATAATGAAAAACTGTTTTTT
- | - | TRBJ1-2 | TRBV2 | CASSESRGGYTF | TGTGCCAGCAGTGAAAGCAGGGGTGGCTACACCTTC
- | - | TRBJ1-4 | TRBV19 | CASSIDRTVNEKLFF | TGTGCCAGTAGTATAGATCGGACAGTTAATGAAAAACTGTTTTTT
- | - | TRBJ2-3 | TRBV28 | CASTGFPPRDTQYF | TGTGCCAGCACAGGGTTCCCTCCAAGAGATACGCAGTATTTT
- | TRBD2 | TRBJ2-1 | TRBV11-2 | CASTLRLAGGPAYEQFF | TGTGCCAGCACCTTAAGACTAGCGGGAGGGCCGGCTTATGAGCAGTTCTTC
- | - | TRBJ2-7 | TRBV19 | CASSLQGGGEQYF | TGTGCCAGTAGTCTACAGGGCGGAGGCGAGCAGTACTTC
- | - | TRBJ2-3 | TRBV5-1 | CASSLVGSAGTDTQYF | TGCGCCAGCAGCTTGGTCGGGAGCGCGGGCACAGATACGCAGTATTTT
- | - | TRBJ2-2 | TRBV4-1 | CASSQSPGNTGELFF | TGCGCCAGCAGCCAGTCCCCGGGGAACACCGGGGAGCTGTTTTTT
- | - | TRBJ1-5 | TRBV7-8 | CASSLVVGNQPQHF | TGTGCCAGCAGCTTAGTAGTTGGCAATCAGCCCCAGCATTTT
- | - | TRBJ2-4 | TRBV6-4 | CASSGLEGSNIQYF | TGTGCCAGCAGTGGCTTGGAAGGGAGCAACATTCAGTACTTC
once | - | TRBJ1-4 | TRBV5-1 | CASSSAPSSQTANEKLFF | TGCGCCAGCAGCTCCGCTCCCTCAAGTCAGACTGCAAATGAAAAACTGTTTTTT
few | - | TRBJ2-3 | TRBV5-1 | CASSLQDTDTQYF | TGCGCCAGCAGCTTGCAGGATACAGATACGCAGTATTTT
- | TRBD1 | TRBJ2-4 | TRBV19 | CASSPRDREVPTAKNIQYF | TGTGCCAGTAGCCCACGGGACAGGGAGGTCCCTACCGCCAAAAACATTCAGTACTTC
once | - | TRBJ2-7 | TRBV19 | CASSNLGGEQYF | TGTGCCAGTAGTAATTTGGGGGGCGAGCAGTACTTC
- | - | TRBJ1-1 | TRBV27 | CASRPSFLEGEAFF | TGTGCCAGCAGGCCTAGCTTTTTGGAAGGTGAAGCTTTCTTT
- | TRBD1 | TRBJ1-6 | TRBV11-1 | CASSRDRGKENSPLHF | TGTGCCAGCAGTCGGGACAGGGGGAAGGAAAATTCACCCCTCCACTTT
- | TRBD1 | TRBJ1-1 | TRBV11-2 | CASSGYRGQTEAFF | TGTGCCAGCAGCGGATACAGGGGGCAGACTGAAGCTTTCTTT
- | TRBD1 | TRBJ2-2 | TRBV18 | CAIGQEIDTGELFF | TGTGCCATCGGACAGGAAATTGACACCGGGGAGCTGTTTTTT
- | - | TRBJ1-5 | TRBV7-9 | CASSLATGSNQPQHF | TGTGCCAGCAGCTTAGCGACAGGTTCCAATCAGCCCCAGCATTTT
- | TRBD1 | TRBJ1-1 | TRBV4-1 | CASSLTGQGVAEAFF | TGCGCCAGCAGCCTTACAGGACAGGGAGTGGCTGAAGCTTTCTTT
- | TRBD2 | TRBJ2-7 | TRBV5-1 | CASSLGWTSGKVSEQYF | TGCGCCAGCAGCTTGGGGTGGACTAGCGGGAAGGTGAGCGAGCAGTACTTC
- | - | TRBJ2-2 | TRBV9 | CASSPLVTGELFF | TGTGCCAGCAGCCCACTAGTGACCGGGGAGCTGTTTTTT
once | - | TRBJ2-1 | TRBV15 | CATSGIWTPGNEQFF | TGTGCCACCAGCGGAATATGGACTCCCGGCAATGAGCAGTTCTTC
- | TRBD1 | TRBJ1-1 | TRBV29-1 | CSVGSGGLTEAFF | TGCAGCGTTGGATCAGGGGGCCTAACTGAAGCTTTCTTT
- | - | TRBJ1-4 | TRBV10-3 | CACAGTAEKLFF | TGTGCCTGCGCGGGGACGGCGGAAAAACTGTTTTTT
- | - | TRBJ1-2 | TRBV25-1 | CASSDPSGNGYTF | TGTGCCAGCAGCGACCCCTCAGGGAATGGCTACACCTTC
- | - | TRBJ1-5 | TRBV7-2 | CASSGDSGSNQPQHF | TGTGCCAGCAGCGGCGACAGTGGAAGCAATCAGCCCCAGCATTTT
- | TRBD1 | TRBJ2-7 | TRBV7-3 | CASSGRDSPYEQYF | TGTGCCAGCAGCGGCCGGGACAGTCCCTACGAGCAGTACTTC
- | - | TRBJ2-3 | TRBV6-5 | CASSYLGDRTDTQYF | TGTGCCAGCAGTTACTTGGGAGACCGCACAGATACGCAGTATTTT